Below, 11 T cell receptor beta chains from the same sample are listed, as sequenced in a study of shared clonotypes between healthy human individuals. Only CD45RO-negative cells positively selected for CCR7 counted as naive CD8 cells, so terminally differentiated effector memory CD45RA+ cells were excluded. Method: immunoSEQ multiplex PCR; TCRdb's copy keeps in-frame clones and lacks some. Among over 2 million clones listed, less than 95% were seen once. The specimen was naive CD8+ T cells sorted from blood. These receptors all stem from a man younger than 30 in good health.

The chain joins TRBV10-3 to TRBJ2-3; 7 nucleotides match TRBD2. V gave up 3 bases and J gave up 0 bases; unmatched junction bases: 6. The CDR3 sequence is 16 residues long. Germline loops: CDR1 ENHRY, CDR2 SYGVKD. The CDR3 loop reads CAISDISGVSTDTQYF. The CDR3 DNA reads as TGTGCCATCAGTGATATAAGCGGGGTTAGCACAGATACGCAGTATTTT.

The rearrangement links TRBV29-1 to TRBJ2-3; TRBD2 agrees at 12 bases. With 5 bases clipped from V and 3 bases from J, the junction kept 6 bases outside the gene matches. The CDR3 sequence is 15 residues long. Germline values: CDR1 SQVTM, CDR2 ANQGSEA. The CDR3 sequence: CSVPGLAGTTDTQYF. The CDR3 bases are TGCAGCGTTCCTGGACTAGCGGGGACGACAGATACGCAGTATTTT.

Comment on this clone: Other DNA variants within this sample encode the same CDR3. The chain employs TRBV15 and TRBJ2-7; 9 nucleotides line up with TRBD1. Per germline, CDR1 LNHNV and CDR2 YYDKDF (reference sequence). The V and J ends lost 3 bases and 3 bases, in that order; junction bases with no gene match: 3. The CDR3 consists of 14 residues. This chain's CDR3 is CATSSGTGFYEQYF. The CDR3 region has the DNA TGTGCCACCAGCAGCGGGACAGGGTTCTACGAGCAGTACTTC. The full variable domain, completed using reference TRBV15 and TRBJ2-7, is DAMVIQNPRYQVTQFGKPVTLSCSQTLNHNVMYWYQQKSSQAPKLLFHYYDKDFNNEADTPDNFQSRRPNTSFCFLDIRSPGLGDTAMYLCATSSGTGFYEQYFGPGTRLTVT.

The rearrangement links TRBV7-2 to TRBJ1-4; D may be TRBD1 (5 bases). Deletions cut 0 bases from V and 8 bases from J, with 13 bases between. Per germline, CDR1 SGHTA and CDR2 FQGNSA. CDR3 length equals 15 residues. CDR3 amino acids: CASSLAVGTREKLFF. DNA for the CDR3: TGTGCCAGCAGCTTAGCTGTGGGGACGAGAGAAAAACTGTTTTTT.

V gene TRBV5-1 combines with J gene TRBJ2-7; no clear D gene. The germline V and J ends were trimmed by 0 bases and 3 bases, with 7 bases remaining between them. This CDR3 has 13 residues. Germline CDR1 reads SGHRS; CDR2 reads YFSETQ. The CDR3 reads CASSLDAYYEQYF. The DNA of the CDR3 is TGCGCCAGCAGCTTGGACGCCTACTACGAGCAGTACTTC.

J is TRBJ2-1 and V is TRBV6-5; TRBD1 aligns across 9 bases. Losses at the gene ends were 6 bases for V and 9 bases for J; bases not matched to a gene: 9. CDR1 and CDR2 (germline): MNHEY, SVGAGI. This CDR3 region has 14 residues. CDR3 protein: CASREGQGYLEQFF. For the CDR3, the DNA is TGTGCCAGCAGGGAGGGACAGGGTTATCTTGAGCAGTTCTTC.

This rearrangement joins TRBV5-4 to TRBJ2-5; D gene uncertain. V was pared by 1 base and J by 3 bases, with 7 bases between. The CDR3 contains 13 residues. Germline V gene data show CDR1 as SGHNT and CDR2 as YYREEE (reference sequence). CDR3 nucleotides: TGTGCCAGCAGCTTGTATGAGGAAGAGACCCAGTACTTC. Translation gives CASSLYEEETQYF.

The table lists this clone with a few counts. The chain couples TRBV2 to TRBJ2-7; no definite D call. CDR3 length: 13 amino acids. Trimming left V 8 bases short and J 1 base short, with 12 bases between. Per germline, CDR1 SNHLY and CDR2 FYNNEI. CDR3 residues: CASLWVTSYEQYF. In nucleotides, the CDR3 is TGTGCCAGCTTGTGGGTCACGTCCTACGAGCAGTACTTC.

This clone was found once. The chain links TRBV2 to TRBJ2-1; D possibly corresponds to TRBD2 (5 bases). V was shortened by 7 bases and J by 2 bases, with 12 bases between the two germline ends. The CDR3 totals 14 residues. Germline CDR1 SNHLY, CDR2 FYNNEI. As DNA, the CDR3 is TGTGCCAGCAATGTGGGAGATCCCTACAATGAGCAGTTCTTC. Encoded protein: CASNVGDPYNEQFF.

A word on this clone: This sample includes further DNA sequences coding for the same CDR3. The chain combines TRBV4-1 with TRBJ2-7; TRBD1 might be the D (6 bases). Germline CDR1 MGHRA, CDR2 YSYEKL. CDR3 length: 13 residues. V was trimmed by 2 bases and J by 2 bases, leaving 7 bases between them. CDR3 nucleotides: TGCGCCAGCAGCCAAAGACAGGCCTACGAGCAGTACTTC. Residues: CASSQRQAYEQYF.

In the case of this clone: Within the sample, other DNA sequences also encode this same CDR3. This chain uses TRBV5-1 with TRBJ2-7; no definite D call. Germline V gene data show CDR1 as SGHRS and CDR2 as YFSETQ. The CDR3 covers 13 residues. Trimming shortened V by 0 bases and J by 4 bases, and 8 bases separated the two germline ends. The CDR3 nucleotides read TGCGCCAGCAGCTTGGACAGAGCTTACGAGCAGTACTTC. Residues: CASSLDRAYEQYF.